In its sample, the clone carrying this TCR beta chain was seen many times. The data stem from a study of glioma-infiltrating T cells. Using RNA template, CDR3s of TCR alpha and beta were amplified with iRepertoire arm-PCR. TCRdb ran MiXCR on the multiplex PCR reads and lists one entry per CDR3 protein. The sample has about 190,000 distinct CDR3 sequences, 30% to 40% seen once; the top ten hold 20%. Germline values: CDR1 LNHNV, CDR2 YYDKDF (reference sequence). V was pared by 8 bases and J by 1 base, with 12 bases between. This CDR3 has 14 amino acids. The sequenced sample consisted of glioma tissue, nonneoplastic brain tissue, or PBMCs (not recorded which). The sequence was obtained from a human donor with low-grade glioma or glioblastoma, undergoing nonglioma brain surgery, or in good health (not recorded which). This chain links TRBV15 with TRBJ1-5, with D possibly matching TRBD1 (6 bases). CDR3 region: CATEQGYSNQPQHF. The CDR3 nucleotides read TGTGCCACCGAACAGGGTTACAGCAATCAGCCCCAGCATTTT.